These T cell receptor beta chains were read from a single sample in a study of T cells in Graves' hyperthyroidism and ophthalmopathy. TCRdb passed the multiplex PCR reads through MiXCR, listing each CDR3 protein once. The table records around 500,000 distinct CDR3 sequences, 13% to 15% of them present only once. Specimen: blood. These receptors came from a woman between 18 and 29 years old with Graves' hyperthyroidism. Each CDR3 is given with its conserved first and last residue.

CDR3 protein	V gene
CASSPDRYNEQFF	TRBV18
CASSLTSPGELFF	TRBV11-3
CASSFKGSGNTIYF	TRBV27
CASSQDGGGIYEQYF	TRBV3-1
CASSVEQGITEAFF	TRBV12-3/TRBV12-4
CAWIQSSNTEAFF	TRBV30
CASSLVGTRYISSTDTQYF	TRBV5-4
CASSMGLVGYEQYF	TRBV19
CSAGGRRALNSPLHF	TRBV29-1
CASSYKGGVGELFF	TRBV6-5
CASSLVTSQNYEQYF	TRBV7-6
CAITEGREETQYF	TRBV10-3
CVISAFRTEAFF	TRBV10-3
CASSLMAGARAGTGELFF	TRBV7-3
CASSHTLLRGPPTSGKNLYEQYF	TRBV11-2
CASSAGRRNEKLFF	TRBV2
CASSPNLVDSFGFF	TRBV5-1